This T cell receptor beta chain derives from a study of shared clonotypes between healthy human individuals. Terminally differentiated effector memory CD45RA+ cells were excluded from the naive CD8 cells, which were CD45RO-negative and positively selected for CCR7. In the original analysis: Junction-only immunoSEQ data arrived without quality scores, meaning filtering differed. Measured with immunoSEQ multiplex PCR; TCRdb has only the in-frame clones, and not every one. V, J and clone size were drawn from that table, and D and trimming were deduced from the DNA. The table records roughly 2.1 million clones, 90% to 95% of them present only once. CDR3 length equals 16 residues. Germline assignment: CDR1 MNHNY and CDR2 SVGAGI (reference sequence). Trimming took 4 bases from V and 2 from J; bases not matched to a gene: 8.

The rearrangement links TRBV6-6 to TRBJ2-5; 9 bases match TRBD2. Sequencing was carried out using naive CD8+ T cells from PBMCs. This clonotype originated in a man aged 18 to 30 in good health. Some clones in this sample may be carry-over from other donors' samples. The CDR3 region has the DNA TGTGCCAGCAGTTCTCCTGGACTAGCGCCACAAGAGACCCAGTACTTC. This gives the protein CASSSPGLAPQETQYF.